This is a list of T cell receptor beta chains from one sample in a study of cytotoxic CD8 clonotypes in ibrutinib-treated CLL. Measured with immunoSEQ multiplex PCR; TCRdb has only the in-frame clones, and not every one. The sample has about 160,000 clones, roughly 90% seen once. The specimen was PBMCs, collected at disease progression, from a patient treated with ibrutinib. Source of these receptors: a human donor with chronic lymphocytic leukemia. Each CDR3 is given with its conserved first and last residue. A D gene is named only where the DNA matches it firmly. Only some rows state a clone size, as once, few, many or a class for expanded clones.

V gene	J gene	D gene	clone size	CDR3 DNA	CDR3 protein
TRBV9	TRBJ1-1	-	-	TGTGCCAGCAGCGTAGGGGGATTCGACACTGAAGCTTTCTTT	CASSVGGFDTEAFF
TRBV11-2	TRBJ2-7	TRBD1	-	TGTGCCAGCAGCCTTGACAGGGGCGAGCAGTACTTC	CASSLDRGEQYF
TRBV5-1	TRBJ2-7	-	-	TGCGCCAGCAGCTTGCCTTCAGGGGTCGAGGATAGACTCTACGAGCAGTACTTC	CASSLPSGVEDRLYEQYF
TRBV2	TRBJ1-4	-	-	TGTGCCAGCACTGGGACCCTCGCAACTAATGAAAAACTGTTTTTT	CASTGTLATNEKLFF
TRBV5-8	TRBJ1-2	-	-	TGTGCCAGCAGCTCGCGCAGGGGATACTATGGCTACACCTTC	CASSSRRGYYGYTF
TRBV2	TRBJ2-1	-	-	TGTGCCAGCCAGTGGACATGGAGAGCCTACAATGAGCAGTTCTTC	CASQWTWRAYNEQFF
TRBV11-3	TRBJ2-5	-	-	TGTGCCAGCAGCTTAGACCTTAAGGGGACCCAGTACTTC	CASSLDLKGTQYF
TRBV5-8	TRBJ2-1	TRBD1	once	TGTGCCAGCAGCGCAGGACAGGGTCCGAGCTCCTACAATGAGCAGTTCTTC	CASSAGQGPSSYNEQFF
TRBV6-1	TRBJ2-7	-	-	TGTGCCAGCAGTGAACCGGCGTGGGGAGGGGGTGAGCAGTACTTC	CASSEPAWGGGEQYF
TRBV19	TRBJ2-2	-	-	TGTGCCAGTGGGGGATTAGCGGACAACACCGGGGAGCTGTTTTTT	CASGGLADNTGELFF
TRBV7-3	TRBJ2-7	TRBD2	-	TGTGCCAGCAGCCCGGGGGGGTTTTCCTACGAGCAGTACTTC	CASSPGGFSYEQYF
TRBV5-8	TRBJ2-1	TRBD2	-	TGTGCCAGCATACGGGGGGGGTCCTCCTACAATGAGCAGTTCTTC	CASIRGGSSYNEQFF
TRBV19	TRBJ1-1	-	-	TGTGCCAGTAGTAACGAGGTGTGGGACACTGAAGCTTTCTTT	CASSNEVWDTEAFF
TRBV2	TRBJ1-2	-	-	TGTGCCAGCAGTGGTCACAGCTTTAACTATGGCTACACCTTC	CASSGHSFNYGYTF
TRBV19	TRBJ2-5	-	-	TGTGCCAGTAGTACTCAGGCTCTCCAAGAGACCCAGTACTTC	CASSTQALQETQYF
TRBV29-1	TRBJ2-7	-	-	TGCAGCGTCGCCGGGGACTCCTACGAGCAGTACTTC	CSVAGDSYEQYF
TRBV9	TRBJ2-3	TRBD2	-	TGTGCCAGCAGCGGCGGACTGGGGGGGAGCACAGATACGCAGTATTTT	CASSGGLGGSTDTQYF
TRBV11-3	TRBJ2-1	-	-	TGTGCCAGCAGCTTAGTTGCGGGCTCCTACAATGAGCAGTTCTTC	CASSLVAGSYNEQFF
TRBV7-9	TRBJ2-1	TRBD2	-	TGTGCCAGCAGCTTCCACCCTTTAGCGGGAACCTACAATGAGCAGTTCTTC	CASSFHPLAGTYNEQFF
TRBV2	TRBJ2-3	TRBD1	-	TGTGCCAGCAATCGGGACAGCCCTAGCACAGATACGCAGTATTTT	CASNRDSPSTDTQYF
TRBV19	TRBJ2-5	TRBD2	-	TGTGCCAGTAGTACTATAGCGGGCGCACAAGAGACCCAGTACTTC	CASSTIAGAQETQYF
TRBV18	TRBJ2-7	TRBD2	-	TGTGCCAGCTCACCATTTGTAACTAGCGGGGCCTACGAGCAGTACTTC	CASSPFVTSGAYEQYF
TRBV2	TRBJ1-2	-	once	TGTGCCAGCAGGGGCTTGGGACGGGTGGACGGCTACACCTTC	CASRGLGRVDGYTF
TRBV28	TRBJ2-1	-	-	TGTGCCAGCAGTTTAGGCGGGGCTAGGTTCAGGAATGAGCAGTTCTTC	CASSLGGARFRNEQFF
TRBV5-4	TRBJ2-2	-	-	TGTGCCAGCAGTCCCACAGCGAACACCGGGGAGCTGTTTTTT	CASSPTANTGELFF
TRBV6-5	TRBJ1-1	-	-	TGTGCCAGCAGTTACTCGTTGGGGGGAGGCACTGAAGCTTTCTTT	CASSYSLGGGTEAFF
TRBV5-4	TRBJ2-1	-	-	TGTGCCAGCAGCTCGAAGGATGAGCAGTTCTTC	CASSSKDEQFF
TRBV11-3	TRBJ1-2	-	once	TGTGCCAGCAGCTCCGGGCCTAACTATGGCTACACCTTC	CASSSGPNYGYTF
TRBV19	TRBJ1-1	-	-	TGTGCCAGCGGCGCGGCGGACTTGGGGAACACTGAAGCTTTCTTT	CASGAADLGNTEAFF
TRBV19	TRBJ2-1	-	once	TGTGCCAGTAGCGGGAGCTCCTACAATGAGCAGTTCTTC	CASSGSSYNEQFF
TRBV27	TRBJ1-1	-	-	TGTGCCAGCAGTTCATTTTTGAGGGGCATGAACACTGAAGCTTTCTTT	CASSSFLRGMNTEAFF
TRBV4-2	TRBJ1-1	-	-	TGTGCCAGCAGTCAAATATCGGACCCTGGAAAGAACACTGAAGCTTTCTTT	CASSQISDPGKNTEAFF
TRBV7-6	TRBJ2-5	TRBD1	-	TGTGCCAGCAGCTCGGGACAGGGGGCATTAGAGACCCAGTACTTC	CASSSGQGALETQYF
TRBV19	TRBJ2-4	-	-	TGTGCCAGTAGTATATACAGAGAAAACATTCAGTACTTC	CASSIYRENIQYF
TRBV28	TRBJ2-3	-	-	TGTGCCAGCTCGGCAGGGGCTGCAGTAGATACGCAGTATTTT	CASSAGAAVDTQYF
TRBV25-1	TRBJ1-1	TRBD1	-	TGTGCCAGCAGCTGGACAGGGGATGTCACTGAAGCTTTCTTT	CASSWTGDVTEAFF
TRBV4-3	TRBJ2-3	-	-	TGCGCCAGCAGCCCGGGGGTTGGTTTATATGGAGATACGCAGTATTTT	CASSPGVGLYGDTQYF
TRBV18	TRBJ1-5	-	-	TGTGCCAGCTCACCAAGTGTTAGCAATCAGCCCCAGCATTTT	CASSPSVSNQPQHF
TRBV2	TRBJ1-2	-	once	TGTGCCAGCAGTGATCCGGCGGTCGGGTACACCTTC	CASSDPAVGYTF
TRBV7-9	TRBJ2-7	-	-	TGTGCCAGCAGCCACTTGACAGCGATCTCCTACGAGCAGTACTTC	CASSHLTAISYEQYF
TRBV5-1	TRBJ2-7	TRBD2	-	TGCGCCAGCAGCTTGGGGTACCTAGCGGGAGCCACCGGGTCCGAGCAGTACTTC	CASSLGYLAGATGSEQYF
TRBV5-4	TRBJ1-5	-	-	TGTGCCAGCAGCTTTCAGGACGTTCGGGGGCCCGGCAATCAGCCCCAGCATTTT	CASSFQDVRGPGNQPQHF
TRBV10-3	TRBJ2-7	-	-	TGTGCCATCAGCGCGGGACTCCCAAACGAGCAGTACTTC	CAISAGLPNEQYF
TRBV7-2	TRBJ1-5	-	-	TGTGCCAGCAGCATCACCGGGGGCAATCAGCCCCAGCATTTT	CASSITGGNQPQHF
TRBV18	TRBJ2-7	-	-	TGTGCCAGCTCACCACCGAACTCCCACTACGAGCAGTACTTC	CASSPPNSHYEQYF
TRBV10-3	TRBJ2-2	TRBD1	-	TGTGCCATCAGGCAGACAGGGGGGACGGACACCGGGGAGCTGTTTTTT	CAIRQTGGTDTGELFF
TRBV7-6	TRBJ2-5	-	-	TGTGCCAGCAGCTTAGGTCCGACATGGGCAGGGGAGACCCAGTACTTC	CASSLGPTWAGETQYF
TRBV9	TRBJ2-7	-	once	TGTGCCAGCAGCGCCTCGGGGCAAAACTACGAGCAGTACTTC	CASSASGQNYEQYF
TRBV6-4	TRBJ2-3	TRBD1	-	TGTGCCAGCAATTGCCTGGGACAGGGGGCGACAGATACGCAGTATTTT	CASNCLGQGATDTQYF
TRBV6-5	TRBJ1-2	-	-	TGTGCCAGCAGTTACGACAGCGGCTATGGCTACACCTTC	CASSYDSGYGYTF